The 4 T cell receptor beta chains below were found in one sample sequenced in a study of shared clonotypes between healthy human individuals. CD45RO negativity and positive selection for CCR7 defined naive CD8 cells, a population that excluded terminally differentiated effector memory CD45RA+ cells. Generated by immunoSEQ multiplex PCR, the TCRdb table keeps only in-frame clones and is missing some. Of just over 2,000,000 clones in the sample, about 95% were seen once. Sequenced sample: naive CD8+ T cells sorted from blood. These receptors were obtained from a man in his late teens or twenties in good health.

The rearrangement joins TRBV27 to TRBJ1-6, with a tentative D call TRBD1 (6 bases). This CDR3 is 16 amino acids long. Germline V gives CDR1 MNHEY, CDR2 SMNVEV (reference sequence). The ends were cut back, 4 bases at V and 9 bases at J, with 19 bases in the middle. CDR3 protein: CASSSTLTGVGSPLHF. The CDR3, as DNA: TGTGCCAGCAGTTCAACCTTGACAGGAGTGGGTTCACCCCTCCACTTT.

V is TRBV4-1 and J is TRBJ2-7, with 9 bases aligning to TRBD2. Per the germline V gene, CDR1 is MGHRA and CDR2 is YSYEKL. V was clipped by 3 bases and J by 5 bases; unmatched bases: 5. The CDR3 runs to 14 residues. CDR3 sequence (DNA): TGCGCCAGCAGCCAGGGACTAGCTTCCAACGAGCAGTACTTC. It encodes CASSQGLASNEQYF.

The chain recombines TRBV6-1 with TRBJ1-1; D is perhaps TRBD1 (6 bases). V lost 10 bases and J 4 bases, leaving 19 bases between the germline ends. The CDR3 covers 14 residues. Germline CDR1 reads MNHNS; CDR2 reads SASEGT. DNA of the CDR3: TGTGCCACCGGATTCACAGGGCTGGGCACTGAAGCTTTCTTT. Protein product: CATGFTGLGTEAFF.

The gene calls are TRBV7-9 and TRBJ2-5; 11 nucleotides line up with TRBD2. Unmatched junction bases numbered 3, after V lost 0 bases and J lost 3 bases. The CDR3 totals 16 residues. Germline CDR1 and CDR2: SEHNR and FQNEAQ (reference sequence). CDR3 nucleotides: TGTGCCAGCAGCTTAGCGATAGCGGGAGGGAAAGAGACCCAGTACTTC. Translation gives CASSLAIAGGKETQYF.